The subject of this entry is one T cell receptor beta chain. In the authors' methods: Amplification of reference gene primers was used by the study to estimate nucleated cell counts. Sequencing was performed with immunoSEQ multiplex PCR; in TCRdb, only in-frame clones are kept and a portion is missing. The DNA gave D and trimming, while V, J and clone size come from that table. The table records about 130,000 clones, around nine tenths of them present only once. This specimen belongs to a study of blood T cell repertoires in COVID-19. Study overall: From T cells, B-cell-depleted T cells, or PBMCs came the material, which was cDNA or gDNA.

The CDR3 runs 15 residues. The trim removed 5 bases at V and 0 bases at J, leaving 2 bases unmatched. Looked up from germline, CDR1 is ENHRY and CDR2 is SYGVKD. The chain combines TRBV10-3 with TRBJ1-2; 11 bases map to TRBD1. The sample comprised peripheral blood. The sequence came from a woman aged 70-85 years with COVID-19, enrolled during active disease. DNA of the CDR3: TGTGCCATCAGTCAGGGACAGGGGGCTAACTATGGCTACACCTTC. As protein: CAISQGQGANYGYTF.